The 14 T cell receptor beta chains presented below share a single source sample, sequenced in a study of shared T cell receptors in the human thymus. Assay used: immunoSEQ multiplex PCR; TCRdb lists only in-frame clones, some missing. The table lists hundreds of thousands of clones, more than 70% of them singletons. These data are also associated with another study on human thymus T cells.

The sequenced material came from thymocytes. These receptors were taken from a boy less than two years old with a congenital heart defect.

The V call is TRBV15, the J call TRBJ2-4, with a weak D call TRBD1 (5 bases). V lost 4 bases and J lost 0, with 16 bases in between. There are 17 residues in the CDR3. The V gene's germline CDR1 is LNHNV and CDR2 YYDKDF (reference sequence). Here the CDR3 DNA reads TGTGCCACCAGCAATAGGGAAAAAGGGGAAGCCAAAAACATTCAGTACTTC. Translating gives CATSNREKGEAKNIQYF.

This clone was detected once. The chain combines TRBV5-5 with TRBJ2-7, with D tentatively TRBD2 (5 bases). Germline V gives CDR1 SGHKS, CDR2 YYEKEE (reference sequence). The CDR3 is 15 residues long. Trimming removed 3 bases from V and 3 bases from J, with 16 bases in between. CDR3 coding DNA: TGTGCCAGCAGCTACGGGCGAGGGTTAAACTACGAGCAGTACTTC. It encodes CASSYGRGLNYEQYF.

This chain joins TRBV5-1 and TRBJ2-7, with TRBD1 as a possible D gene (6 bases). Germline assignment: CDR1 SGHRS and CDR2 YFSETQ. This CDR3 contains 15 residues. The ends were cut back, 0 bases at V and 4 bases at J, with 14 bases in the middle. CDR3 amino acids: CASSLARGEGYEQYF. The CDR3 DNA sequence: TGCGCCAGCAGCTTGGCCAGGGGCGAGGGGTACGAGCAGTACTTC.

V gene TRBV14 combines with J gene TRBJ2-1, with a tentative D call TRBD1 (6 bases). V lost 3 bases, J lost 4 bases, and 13 bases lay in between. This CDR3 is 15 amino acids long. Germline-derived CDR1 and CDR2 are SGHDN and FVKESK. The CDR3 DNA reads TGTGCCAGCAGCCATCTTCTGACAGGATACAATGAGCAGTTCTTC. Protein sequence: CASSHLLTGYNEQFF.

V usage is TRBV7-2 and J usage is TRBJ2-6; maybe TRBD1 (5 bases). The V and J ends lost 1 base and 0 bases respectively, with 10 bases between them. CDR1 and CDR2 from the germline V gene are SGHTA and FQGNSA. The CDR3 runs 17 residues. The DNA for the CDR3 is TGTGCCAGCAGCTTAGTAGGACAAAACTCTGGGGCCAACGTCCTGACTTTC. It codes for CASSLVGQNSGANVLTF.

This sequence joins TRBV6-5 and TRBJ1-2; the D gene is possibly TRBD1 (5 bases). The CDR3 sequence is 14 residues long. Trimming took off 0 bases at V and 5 bases at J, with 10 bases between the two ends. Germline values: CDR1 MNHEY, CDR2 SVGAGI. Here the CDR3 DNA reads TGTGCCAGCAGTTACTCGCGGGGCGCTTATGGCTACACCTTC. Its protein is CASSYSRGAYGYTF.

The rearrangement joins TRBV6-5 to TRBJ2-1; D is undetermined. The germline V gene has CDR1 MNHEY and CDR2 SVGAGI. V lost 2 bases to trimming and J lost 2 bases, with 13 bases between them. CDR3 size: 16 residues. The CDR3 region has the DNA TGTGCCAGCAGTTACGCCAAGACTGTCCCCTACAATGAGCAGTTCTTC. Translation: CASSYAKTVPYNEQFF.

V usage is TRBV6-4 and J usage is TRBJ2-1; D gene unclear. The germline V gene encodes CDR1 MRHNA and CDR2 SNTAGT. The CDR3 runs 12 residues. Between the trimmed V and J ends, which lost 0 bases and 6 bases, there was a span of 3 bases. The CDR3 is CASSDSGNEQFF. The DNA for the CDR3 is TGTGCCAGCAGTGACTCCGGCAATGAGCAGTTCTTC.

This sequence joins TRBV9 and TRBJ1-2; 11 nucleotides match TRBD1. This CDR3 has 14 residues. The germline gives CDR1 SGDLS, CDR2 YYNGEE. Trimming cost V 0 bases and J 5 bases; bases outside gene matches: 0. In DNA form, the CDR3 reads TGTGCCAGCAGCGTAGGGGACAGGGGGTATGGCTACACCTTC. It translates to CASSVGDRGYGYTF.

This clone has more than one count but fewer than ten. The V call is TRBV4-3, the J call TRBJ1-1; 8 bases fit TRBD1. V lost 6 bases and J lost 3; bases outside the gene matches: 9. Germline V gives CDR1 LGHNA, CDR2 YSLEER. The CDR3 length is 15 residues. The CDR3 sequence: CASSPQGGKDTEAFF. The DNA for the CDR3 is TGCGCCAGCAGTCCACAGGGGGGCAAGGACACTGAAGCTTTCTTT.

V gene TRBV5-1 combines with J gene TRBJ1-4; 9 nucleotides agree with TRBD1. V gave up 2 bases and J gave up 8 bases; unmatched junction bases: 7. CDR3 length: 15 amino acids. The germline CDR1 and CDR2 sequences are SGHRS and YFSETQ. The DNA of the CDR3 is TGCGCCAGCAGCTTAAAACAGGGGGCCTGGGAAAAACTGTTTTTT. This translates into CASSLKQGAWEKLFF.

J is TRBJ2-7 and V is TRBV6-5; the match to TRBD1 covers 9 bases. The CDR3 loop spans 14 amino acids. CDR1 is MNHEY, CDR2 SVGAGI, per germline. Germline trimming cut 0 bases from V and 7 bases from J; bases unmatched to any gene: 4. This chain's CDR3 is CASSYSGDREEQYF. The CDR3 DNA follows: TGTGCCAGCAGTTACTCAGGGGACAGGGAAGAGCAGTACTTC.

This chain uses TRBV21-1 with TRBJ1-2; the DNA was not used to check the table's D call, TRBD1. TRBV21-1 is described as a pseudogene. This CDR3 is 14 amino acids long. The CDR3 loop reads CASSWDRGDYGYTF. The CDR3 coding sequence is TGTGCCAGCAGCTGGGACAGGGGGGACTATGGCTACACCTTC.

V gene TRBV4-1 combines with J gene TRBJ2-7, with TRBD1 matching 7 bases. This CDR3 spans 15 amino acids. CDR1 and CDR2 from the germline V gene are MGHRA and YSYEKL. The ends lost 0 bases at V and 3 bases at J; junction bases unmatched: 5. CDR3 loop: CASSQEPPGGYEQYF. The CDR3 nucleotides read TGCGCCAGCAGCCAAGAGCCCCCAGGGGGCTACGAGCAGTACTTC.